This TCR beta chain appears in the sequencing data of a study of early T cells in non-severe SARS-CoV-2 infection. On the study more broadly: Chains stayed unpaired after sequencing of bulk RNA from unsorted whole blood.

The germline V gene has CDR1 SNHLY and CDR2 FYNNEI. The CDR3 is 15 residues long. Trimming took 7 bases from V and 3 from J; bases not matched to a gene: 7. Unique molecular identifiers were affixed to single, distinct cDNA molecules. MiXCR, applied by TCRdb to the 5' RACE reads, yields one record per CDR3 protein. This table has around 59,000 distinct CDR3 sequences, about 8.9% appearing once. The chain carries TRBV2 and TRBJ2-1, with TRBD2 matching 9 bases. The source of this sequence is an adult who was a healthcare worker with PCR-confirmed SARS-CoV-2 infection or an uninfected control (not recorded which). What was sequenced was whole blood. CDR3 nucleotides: TGTGCCAGCACCTCAGGACTAGCGCACTACAATGAGCAGTTCTTC. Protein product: CASTSGLAHYNEQFF.